The source of this T cell receptor (beta chain) is a study of cytomegalovirus exposure and HLA in healthy donors. The PCR ran on 60 Vbeta and 13 Jbeta primers. Assay used: immunoSEQ multiplex PCR; TCRdb lists only in-frame clones, some missing. The table lists roughly 150,000 clones, approximately 76% of them singletons. The CDR3 covers 18 residues. Comment on this clone: Its target is unknown.

Study-level findings and limits: Sequencing likely generated an artifact that appeared as a cluster of highly shared sequence variants. A later analysis reportedly found fewer N-insertions in an Asian-associated ancestry cluster than the roughly 700-donor mean.

This TCR was sampled from a young woman in good health and CMV-seropositive. Sequencing was carried out using PBMCs. The chain is built from TRBV21-1 and TRBJ2-7; no check of the table's D call, TRBD2, against the DNA was made. TRBV21-1 is labeled a pseudogene. CDR3 nucleotides: TGTGCCAGCAGCAGACTGACTAGCGGGGGGCCTAGCTCCTACGAGCAGTACTTC. This sequence encodes CASSRLTSGGPSSYEQYF.